The 18 T cell receptor beta chains below come from one sample, sequenced in a study of blood T cell repertoires in COVID-19. Repertoires were generated with immunoSEQ multiplex PCR, while TCRdb's copy carries only in-frame clones and drops some. Among 200,000 to 300,000 clones, 87% were seen once, and the ten largest hold 2% to 3%. Sequenced input: peripheral blood. The receptors were gathered from a woman in her forties or fifties with acute or convalescent COVID-19.

CDR3 residues: CASSLTGDSGNTIYF. CDR3 bases: TGTGCCAGCAGCTTAACGGGAGACTCTGGAAACACCATATATTTT. The chain carries TRBV7-9 and TRBJ1-3; D is unresolved. Between the trimmed V and J ends, which lost 2 bases and 0 bases, there was a span of 8 bases. CDR3 length: 15 amino acids. Germline CDR1 is SEHNR and CDR2 is FQNEAQ (reference sequence).

This chain joins TRBV2 and TRBJ2-7; 9 nucleotides agree with TRBD1. V lost 5 bases, J lost 2 bases, and 4 bases stayed unmatched. This CDR3 region has 14 residues. CDR1 and CDR2 from the germline V gene are SNHLY and FYNNEI. In DNA, the CDR3 is TGTGCCAGCAGTCCACAGGGGGCCGCCTACGAGCAGTACTTC. This encodes CASSPQGAAYEQYF.

The gene calls are TRBV27 and TRBJ2-7; perhaps TRBD2 as D (6 bases). The CDR3 sequence is 15 residues long. Germline assignment: CDR1 MNHEY and CDR2 SMNVEV (reference sequence). V was pared by 6 bases and J by 4 bases, with 19 bases between. CDR3 nucleotide sequence: TGTGCCAGCAGCCCGTCGGGCGGGAAGAGATACGAGCAGTACTTC. This codes for CASSPSGGKRYEQYF.

This chain joins TRBV15 and TRBJ1-2; D unclear. The germline gives CDR1 LNHNV, CDR2 YYDKDF (reference sequence). V lost 8 bases to trimming and J lost 3 bases, with 16 bases between them. CDR3 length equals 14 residues. CDR3 sequence (DNA): TGTGCCACCGAGGAAGGAGACGGCCACTATGGCTACACCTTC. It is translated as CATEEGDGHYGYTF.

The V call is TRBV18, the J call TRBJ1-1; tentatively, D is TRBD1 (6 bases). CDR1 and CDR2 (germline): KGHSH, LQKENI. The CDR3 has 13 residues. The V gene lost 6 bases and the J gene lost 3 bases, with 11 bases spanning the gap. CDR3 nucleotide sequence: TGTGCCAGCTCTACAAACAGGGACACTGAAGCTTTCTTT. Protein: CASSTNRDTEAFF.

CDR3 protein: CASSPIGGTLNTGELFF. CDR3 DNA sequence: TGTGCCAGCAGCCCCATAGGAGGGACTCTGAACACCGGGGAGCTGTTTTTT. This sequence joins TRBV11-2 and TRBJ2-2; maybe TRBD2 (6 bases). V was shortened by 5 bases and J by 1 base, with 17 bases between the two germline ends. In germline, CDR1 is SGHAT, CDR2 FQNNGV. This CDR3 spans 17 amino acids.

This chain uses TRBV30 with TRBJ1-4; D is possibly TRBD1 (5 bases). Germline V gene sequence: CDR1 GTSNPN, CDR2 SVGIG (reference sequence). There are 16 residues in the CDR3. With 4 bases removed from V and 6 bases from J, the gap between germline ends came to 21 bases. This chain's CDR3 is CAWTPREGITDEKLFF. In DNA form, the CDR3 reads TGTGCCTGGACCCCCCGGGAGGGGATTACGGATGAAAAACTGTTTTTT. The complete variable domain, with remaining parts taken from reference TRBV30 and TRBJ1-4, reads SQTIHQWPATLVQPVGSPLSLECTVEGTSNPNLYWYRQAAGRGLQLLFYSVGIGQISSEVPQNLSASRPQDRQFILSSKKLLLSDSGFYLCAWTPREGITDEKLFFGSGTQLSVL.

This clone was counted between two and nine times. The chain links TRBV20-1 to TRBJ2-7; 8 bases line up with TRBD1. The CDR3 runs to 11 residues. Germline V CDR1 and CDR2: DFQATT, SNEGSKA (reference sequence). The CDR3 loop reads CRGTGGDEQYF. The CDR3 coding sequence is TGCAGGGGGACAGGAGGTGACGAGCAGTACTTC.

Details on this clone: Different DNA sequences within this sample yield the same CDR3. This chain joins TRBV9 and TRBJ1-1, with D unclear. Deletions cut 0 bases from V and 1 base from J, with 4 bases between. Germline-derived CDR1 and CDR2 are SGDLS and YYNGEE. The CDR3 contains 13 residues. The CDR3 here is CASSVASNTEAFF. The CDR3 DNA reads TGTGCCAGCAGCGTAGCGTCGAACACTGAAGCTTTCTTT.

The J gene is TRBJ2-7, the V gene TRBV4-2; 7 nucleotides agree with TRBD1. CDR1 is LGHNA, CDR2 YNFKEQ, per germline. The CDR3 covers 16 residues. V dropped 1 base and J dropped 4; count of bases not matched to a gene: 10. The CDR3 DNA reads as TGTGCCAGCAGCCAAGTTCTAGGACAGGCTGCTTACGAGCAGTACTTC. This translates into CASSQVLGQAAYEQYF.

The J gene is TRBJ1-5, the V gene TRBV6-7, with 8 nucleotides matching TRBD1. TRBV6-7 is an ORF; its function is uncertain. The CDR3 has 16 residues. V trimming: 6 bases; J trimming: 8 bases; junction bases outside the gene matches: 15. The CDR3 loop is CASSTRDRWKREPQHF. CDR3 DNA sequence: TGTGCCAGCAGCACCCGGGACAGGTGGAAAAGGGAGCCCCAGCATTTT.

The J gene is TRBJ2-7, the V gene TRBV28; D not certain. CDR3 length equals 13 residues. Germline values: CDR1 MDHEN, CDR2 SYDVKM. Trimming took off 2 bases at V and 4 bases at J, with 9 bases between the two ends. In nucleotides, the CDR3 is TGTGCCAGCAGTTTACAGAAAAGATACGAGCAGTACTTC. Its protein is CASSLQKRYEQYF.

The chain combines TRBV4-1 with TRBJ2-1; possibly TRBD1 for D (5 bases). CDR1 and CDR2 (germline): MGHRA, YSYEKL. With 0 bases removed from V and 6 bases from J, the gap between germline ends came to 12 bases. The CDR3 is 15 amino acids. The CDR3 reads CASSQETAQGNEQFF. The CDR3 nucleotides are TGCGCCAGCAGCCAAGAGACAGCCCAGGGCAATGAGCAGTTCTTC.

The CDR3 bases are TGTGCCAGCAGCTTACAGCGGGGTACCTACGAGCAGTACTTC. Translating gives CASSLQRGTYEQYF. The J gene is TRBJ2-7, the V gene TRBV7-3; 7 bases match TRBD2. The CDR3 has 14 residues. The junction had 3 bases not matched to a gene; V was cut back by 2 bases and J by 2 bases. The germline V gene encodes CDR1 SGHTA and CDR2 FQGTGA.

The chain's CDR3 is CASSEAGLPNQPQHF. CDR3 nucleotide sequence: TGCGCCAGCAGTGAGGCAGGCTTACCTAATCAGCCCCAGCATTTT. The gene calls are TRBV10-2 and TRBJ1-5; D gene ambiguous. The ends were cut back, 2 bases at V and 4 bases at J, with 12 bases in the middle. The CDR3 spans 15 residues. Germline CDR1 and CDR2: WSHSY and SAAADI.

V gene TRBV9 combines with J gene TRBJ1-2, with 7 bases lining up with TRBD1. From germline, CDR1 is SGDLS and CDR2 YYNGEE. Trimming removed 0 bases from V and 6 bases from J; junction bases left unmatched: 8. This CDR3 is built from 15 residues. The CDR3 spells CASSVGVTGVNGYTF. Written as DNA, the CDR3 is TGTGCCAGCAGCGTAGGAGTCACAGGGGTAAATGGCTACACCTTC. The full variable domain, with the rest looked up from reference TRBV9 and TRBJ1-2, is DSGVTQTPKHLITATGQRVTLRCSPRSGDLSVYWYQQSLDQGLQFLIQYYNGEERAKGNILERFSAQQFPDLHSELNLSSLELGDSALYFCASSVGVTGVNGYTFGSGTRLTVV.

The rearrangement links TRBV21-1 to TRBJ2-3; the table's TRBD2 call for D was not verified on the DNA. TRBV21-1 is deemed a pseudogene. This CDR3 is built from 17 residues. The CDR3 here is CASSKLLRRSITDTQYF. The CDR3 DNA reads TGTGCCAGCAGCAAACTTCTTAGACGGAGCATCACAGATACGCAGTATTTT.

The CDR3 DNA is TGTGCCAGCAGTTTCGGACAGGGGGGAGATACGCAGTATTTT. It yields the protein CASSFGQGGDTQYF. The chain uses TRBV6-6 and TRBJ2-3, with TRBD1 matching 10 bases. V was pared by 4 bases and J by 5 bases, with 3 bases of the junction left unmatched. Germline lookup yields CDR1 MNHNY and CDR2 SVGAGI (reference sequence). The CDR3 has 14 amino acids.